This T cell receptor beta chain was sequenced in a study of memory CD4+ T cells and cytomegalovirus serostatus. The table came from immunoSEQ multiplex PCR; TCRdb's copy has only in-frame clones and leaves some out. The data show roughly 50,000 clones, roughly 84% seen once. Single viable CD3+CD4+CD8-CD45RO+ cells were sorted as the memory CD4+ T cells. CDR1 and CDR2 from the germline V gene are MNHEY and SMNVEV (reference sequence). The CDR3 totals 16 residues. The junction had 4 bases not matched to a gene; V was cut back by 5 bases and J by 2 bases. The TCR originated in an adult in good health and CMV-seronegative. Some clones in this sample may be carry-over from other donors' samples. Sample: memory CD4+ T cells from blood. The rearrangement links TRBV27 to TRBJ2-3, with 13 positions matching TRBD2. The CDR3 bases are TGTGCCAGCAGTCACGGACTAGCGGGAGTCACAGATACGCAGTATTTT. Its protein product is CASSHGLAGVTDTQYF.